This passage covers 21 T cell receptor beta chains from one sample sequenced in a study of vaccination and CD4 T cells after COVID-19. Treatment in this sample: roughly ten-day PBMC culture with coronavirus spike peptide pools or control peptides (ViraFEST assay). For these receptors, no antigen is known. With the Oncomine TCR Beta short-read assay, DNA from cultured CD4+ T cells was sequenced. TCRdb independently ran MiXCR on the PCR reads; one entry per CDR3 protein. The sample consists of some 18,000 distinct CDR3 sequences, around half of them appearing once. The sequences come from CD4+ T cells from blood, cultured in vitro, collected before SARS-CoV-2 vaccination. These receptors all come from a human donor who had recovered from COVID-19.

CDR3 residues: CASSMVGSSYEQYF. The CDR3 nucleotides read TGTGCCAGTAGTATGGTGGGTAGCTCCTACGAGCAGTACTTC. This chain connects TRBV19 to TRBJ2-7; no reliable D call. The CDR3 runs 14 residues. V lost 3 bases to trimming and J lost 0 bases, with 9 bases between them. Germline-derived CDR1 and CDR2 are LNHDA and SQIVND (reference sequence).

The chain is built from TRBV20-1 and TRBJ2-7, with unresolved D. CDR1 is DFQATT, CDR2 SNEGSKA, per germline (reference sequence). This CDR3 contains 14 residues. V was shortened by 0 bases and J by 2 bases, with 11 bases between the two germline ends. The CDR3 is CSARDQSDTYEQYF. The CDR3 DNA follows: TGCAGTGCTAGAGATCAGAGCGACACCTACGAGCAGTACTTC.

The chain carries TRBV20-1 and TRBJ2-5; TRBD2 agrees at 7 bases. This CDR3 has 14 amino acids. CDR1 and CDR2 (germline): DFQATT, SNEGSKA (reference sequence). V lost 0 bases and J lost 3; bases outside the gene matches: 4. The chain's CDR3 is CSAREWLAEETQYF. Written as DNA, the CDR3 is TGCAGTGCTAGAGAATGGCTAGCGGAAGAGACCCAGTACTTC.

CDR3 nucleotide sequence: TGCAGTGCTAGAGACCCTAGCGGGGGGAGCGAGCAGTACTTC. Its translation: CSARDPSGGSEQYF. This sequence joins TRBV20-1 and TRBJ2-7, with TRBD2 matching 11 bases. This CDR3 contains 14 residues. V gave up 0 bases and J gave up 6 bases; unmatched junction bases: 4. From germline, CDR1 is DFQATT and CDR2 SNEGSKA (reference sequence).

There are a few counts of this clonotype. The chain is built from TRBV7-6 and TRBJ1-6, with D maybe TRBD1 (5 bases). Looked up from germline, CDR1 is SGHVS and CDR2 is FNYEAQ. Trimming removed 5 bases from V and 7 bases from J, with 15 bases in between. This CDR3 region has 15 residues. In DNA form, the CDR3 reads TGTGCCAGCAGCGTAGAGGGCAGGGCGAATTCACCCCTCCACTTT. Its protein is CASSVEGRANSPLHF.

The CDR3 protein is CASRKRRVNGDTGELFF. For the CDR3, the DNA is TGTGCCAGCAGAAAACGACGAGTCAACGGGGACACCGGGGAGCTGTTTTTT. The rearrangement uses TRBV6-1 and TRBJ2-2; maybe TRBD2 (5 bases). Germline V gene lookup returns CDR1 MNHNS and CDR2 SASEGT. V was shortened by 6 bases and J by 3 bases, with 20 bases between the two germline ends. This CDR3 spans 17 amino acids.

CDR3 DNA sequence: TGTGCCAGCAGTCCGACAGGGAACACTGAAGCTTTCTTT. It codes for CASSPTGNTEAFF. V gene TRBV12-3 or TRBV12-4 combines with J gene TRBJ1-1, with a possible D match to TRBD1 (6 bases). The CDR3 is 13 amino acids. V was clipped by 5 bases and J by 1 base, with 8 bases between them.

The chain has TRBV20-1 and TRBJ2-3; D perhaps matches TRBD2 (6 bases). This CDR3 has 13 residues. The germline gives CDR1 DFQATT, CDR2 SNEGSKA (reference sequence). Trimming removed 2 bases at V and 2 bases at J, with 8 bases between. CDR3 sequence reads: CSARLDYTDTQYF. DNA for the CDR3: TGCAGTGCTAGACTGGACTACACAGATACGCAGTATTTT.

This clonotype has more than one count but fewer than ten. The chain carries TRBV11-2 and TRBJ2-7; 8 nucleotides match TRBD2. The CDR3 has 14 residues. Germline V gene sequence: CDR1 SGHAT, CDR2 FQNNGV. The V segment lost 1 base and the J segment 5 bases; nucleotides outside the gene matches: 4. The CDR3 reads CASSLVKRENEQYF. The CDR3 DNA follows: TGTGCCAGCAGCTTAGTAAAGCGGGAGAACGAGCAGTACTTC.

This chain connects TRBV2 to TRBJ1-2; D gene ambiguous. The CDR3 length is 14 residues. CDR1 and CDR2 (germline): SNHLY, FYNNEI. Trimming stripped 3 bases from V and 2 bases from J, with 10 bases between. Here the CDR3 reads CASSESLENYGYTF. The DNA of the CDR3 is TGTGCCAGCAGTGAGTCGTTGGAGAACTATGGCTACACCTTC.

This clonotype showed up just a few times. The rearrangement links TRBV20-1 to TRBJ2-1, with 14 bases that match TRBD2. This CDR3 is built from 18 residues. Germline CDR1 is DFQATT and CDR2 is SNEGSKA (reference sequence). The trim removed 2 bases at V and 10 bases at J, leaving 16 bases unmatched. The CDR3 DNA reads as TGCAGTGCTAGACCCCTTAGACTAGCGGGAGGGCCGGGTAGGGAGCAGTTCTTC. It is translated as CSARPLRLAGGPGREQFF.

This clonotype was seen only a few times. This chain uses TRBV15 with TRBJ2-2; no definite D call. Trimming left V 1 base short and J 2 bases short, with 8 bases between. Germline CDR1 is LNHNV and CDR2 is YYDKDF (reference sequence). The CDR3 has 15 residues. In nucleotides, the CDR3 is TGTGCCACCAGCAGAGTCCCTGAAAACACCGGGGAGCTGTTTTTT. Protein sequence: CATSRVPENTGELFF.

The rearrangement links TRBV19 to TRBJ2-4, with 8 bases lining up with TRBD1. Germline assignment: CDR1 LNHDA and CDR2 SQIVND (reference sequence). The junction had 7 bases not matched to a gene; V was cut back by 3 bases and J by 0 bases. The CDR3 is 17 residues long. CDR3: CASSMVTGDLAKNIQYF. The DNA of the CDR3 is TGTGCCAGTAGTATGGTGACAGGGGATCTAGCCAAAAACATTCAGTACTTC.

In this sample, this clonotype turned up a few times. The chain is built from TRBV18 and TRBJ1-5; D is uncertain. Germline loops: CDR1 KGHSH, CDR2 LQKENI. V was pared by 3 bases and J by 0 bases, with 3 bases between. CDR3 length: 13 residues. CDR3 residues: CASSPDSNQPQHF. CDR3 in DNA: TGTGCCAGCTCACCCGATAGCAATCAGCCCCAGCATTTT.

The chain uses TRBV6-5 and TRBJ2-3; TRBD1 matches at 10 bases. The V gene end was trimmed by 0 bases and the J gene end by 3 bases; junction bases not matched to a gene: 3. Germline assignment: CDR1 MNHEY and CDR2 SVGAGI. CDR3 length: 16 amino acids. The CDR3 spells CASSYSPGQGTDTQYF. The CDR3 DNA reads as TGTGCCAGCAGTTACTCCCCGGGACAGGGGACAGATACGCAGTATTTT.

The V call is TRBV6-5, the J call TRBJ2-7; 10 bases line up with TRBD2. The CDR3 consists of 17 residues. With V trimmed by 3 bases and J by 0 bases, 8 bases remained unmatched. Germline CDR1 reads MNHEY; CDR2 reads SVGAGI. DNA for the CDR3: TGTGCCAGCAGTTATAGTGGACTAGCGGATAGCTCCTACGAGCAGTACTTC. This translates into CASSYSGLADSSYEQYF.

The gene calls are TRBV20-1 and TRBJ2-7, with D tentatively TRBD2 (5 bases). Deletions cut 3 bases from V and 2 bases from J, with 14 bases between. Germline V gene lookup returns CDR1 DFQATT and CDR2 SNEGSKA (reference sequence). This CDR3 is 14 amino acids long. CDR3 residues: CSASGQAGTYEQYF. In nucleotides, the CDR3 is TGCAGTGCTAGCGGCCAGGCGGGTACCTACGAGCAGTACTTC.

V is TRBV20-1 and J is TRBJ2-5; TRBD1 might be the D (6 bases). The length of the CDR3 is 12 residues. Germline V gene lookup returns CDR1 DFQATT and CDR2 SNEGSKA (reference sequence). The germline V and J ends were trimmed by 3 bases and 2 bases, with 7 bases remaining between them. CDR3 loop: CSARGQQETQYF. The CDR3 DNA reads TGCAGTGCTAGGGGACAACAAGAGACCCAGTACTTC.

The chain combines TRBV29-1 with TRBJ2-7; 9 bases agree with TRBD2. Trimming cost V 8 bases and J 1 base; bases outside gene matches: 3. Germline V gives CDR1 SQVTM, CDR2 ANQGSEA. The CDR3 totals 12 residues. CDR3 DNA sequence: TGCAGCCTAGCGGGGCCGTCCTACGAGCAGTACTTC. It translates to CSLAGPSYEQYF.

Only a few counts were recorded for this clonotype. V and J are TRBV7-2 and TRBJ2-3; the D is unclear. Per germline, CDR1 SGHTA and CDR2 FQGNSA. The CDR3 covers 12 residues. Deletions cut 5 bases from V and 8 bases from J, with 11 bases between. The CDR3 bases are TGTGCCAGCAGCCCCCCGGAAGGTACGCAGTATTTT. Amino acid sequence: CASSPPEGTQYF.

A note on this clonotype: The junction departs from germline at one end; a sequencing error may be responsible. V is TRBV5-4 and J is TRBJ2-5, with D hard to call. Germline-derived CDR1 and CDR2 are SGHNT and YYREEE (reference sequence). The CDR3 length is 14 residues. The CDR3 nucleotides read TGTGCCAGCAGCGATATGACAAGCCAAGAGACCCAGCACTTC. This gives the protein CASSDMTSQETQHF.